One T cell receptor (beta chain) is described in this entry. The CDR3 runs to 13 residues. V was shortened by 6 bases and J by 6 bases, with 14 bases between the two germline ends. This sample stems from a study of blood T cell repertoires in COVID-19. The data were produced by immunoSEQ multiplex PCR, yet TCRdb's version contains in-frame clones alone and is incomplete. The table lists about 240,000 clones, approximately 86% of them singletons, with around 3% in the top ten. The sequence came from a woman aged 35 to 49 with acute COVID-19. Sequencing input: PBMCs or T cells enriched from blood (not recorded which). The chain is built from TRBV12-3 or TRBV12-4 and TRBJ1-1, with a possible D match to TRBD1 (5 bases). The CDR3 bases are TGTGCCAGCAGCCCCTTTCTACAGGCTGAAGCTTTCTTT. Translation: CASSPFLQAEAFF.